This T cell receptor beta chain was observed in a study of OX40 agonist ivuxolimab in advanced cancers. Findings and limits, study-wide: On average, CD8+ T cells had more expanded clones than CD4+.

Libraries were prepared by immunoSEQ multiplex PCR; TCRdb keeps only in-frame clonotypes and omits some of them. In the table there are tens of thousands of clones, 91% of which are singletons. About this clone itself: Its target is not known.

The sequence was collected from an adult with an advanced solid tumor such as melanoma, head and neck, liver or kidney cancer. The input for sequencing was CD4+ or CD8+ T cells sorted from blood, taken in a trial of the OX40 agonist ivuxolimab.

The CDR3: CASSLGRETPLHF. The CDR3 nucleotides are TGTGCCAGCAGCTTAGGGCGAGAAACACCCCTCCACTTT. The chain links TRBV7-9 to TRBJ1-6, with D hard to call. This CDR3 has 13 residues. Germline V lookup: CDR1 SEHNR, CDR2 FQNEAQ (reference sequence). Trimming cost V 1 base and J 11 bases, with 9 bases left between them.